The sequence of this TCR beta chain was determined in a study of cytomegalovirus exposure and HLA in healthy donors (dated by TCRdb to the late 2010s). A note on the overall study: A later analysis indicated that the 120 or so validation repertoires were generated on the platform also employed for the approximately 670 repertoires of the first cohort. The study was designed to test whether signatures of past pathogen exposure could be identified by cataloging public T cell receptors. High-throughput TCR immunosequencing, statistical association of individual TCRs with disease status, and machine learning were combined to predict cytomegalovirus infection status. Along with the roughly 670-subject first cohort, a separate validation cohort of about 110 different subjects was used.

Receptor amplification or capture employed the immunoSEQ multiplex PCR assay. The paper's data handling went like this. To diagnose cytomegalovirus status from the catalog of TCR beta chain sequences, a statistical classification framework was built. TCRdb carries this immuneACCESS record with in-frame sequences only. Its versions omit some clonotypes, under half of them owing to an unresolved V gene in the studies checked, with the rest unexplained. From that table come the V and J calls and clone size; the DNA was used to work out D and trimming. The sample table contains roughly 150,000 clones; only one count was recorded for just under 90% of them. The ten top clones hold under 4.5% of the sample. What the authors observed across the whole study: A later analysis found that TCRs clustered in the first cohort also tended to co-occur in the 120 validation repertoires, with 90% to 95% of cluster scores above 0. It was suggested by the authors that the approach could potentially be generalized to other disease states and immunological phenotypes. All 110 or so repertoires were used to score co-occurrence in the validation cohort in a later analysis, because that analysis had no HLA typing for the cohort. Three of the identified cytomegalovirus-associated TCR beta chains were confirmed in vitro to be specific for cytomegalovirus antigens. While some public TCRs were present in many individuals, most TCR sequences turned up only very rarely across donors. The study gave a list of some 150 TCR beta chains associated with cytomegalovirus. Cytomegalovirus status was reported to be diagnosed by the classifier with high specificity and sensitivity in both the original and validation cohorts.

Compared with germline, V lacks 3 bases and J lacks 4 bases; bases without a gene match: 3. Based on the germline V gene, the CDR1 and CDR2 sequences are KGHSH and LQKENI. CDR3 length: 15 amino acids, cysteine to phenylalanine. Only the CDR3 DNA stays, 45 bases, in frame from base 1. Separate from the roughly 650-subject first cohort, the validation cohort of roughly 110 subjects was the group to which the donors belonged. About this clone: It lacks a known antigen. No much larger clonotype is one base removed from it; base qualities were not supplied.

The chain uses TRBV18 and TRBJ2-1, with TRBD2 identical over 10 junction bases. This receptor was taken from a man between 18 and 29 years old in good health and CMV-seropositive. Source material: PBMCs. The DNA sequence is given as TGTGCCAGCTCACCCCGGACTAGCGGATACAATGAGCAGTTCTTC. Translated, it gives CASSPRTSGYNEQFF.